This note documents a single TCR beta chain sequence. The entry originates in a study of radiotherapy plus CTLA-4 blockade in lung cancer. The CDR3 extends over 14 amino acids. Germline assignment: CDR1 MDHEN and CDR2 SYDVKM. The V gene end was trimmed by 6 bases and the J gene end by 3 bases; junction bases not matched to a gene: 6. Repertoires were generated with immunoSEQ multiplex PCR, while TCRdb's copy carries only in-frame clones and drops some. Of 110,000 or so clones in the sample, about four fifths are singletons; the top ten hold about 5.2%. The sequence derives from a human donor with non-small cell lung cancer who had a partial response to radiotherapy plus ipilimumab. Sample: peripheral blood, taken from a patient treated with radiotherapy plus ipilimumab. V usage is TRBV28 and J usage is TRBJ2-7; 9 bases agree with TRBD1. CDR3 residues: CASSATGGLYEQYV. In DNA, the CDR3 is TGTGCCAGCAGCGCAACAGGGGGCCTCTACGAGCAGTACGTC.